The 20 T cell receptor beta chains in this list originate from one sample, sequenced in a study of shared clonotypes between healthy human individuals. TCRdb's copy holds only in-frame clones and misses some; the assay was immunoSEQ multiplex PCR. Among about 2.5 million clones, 85% to 95% were seen once, and the ten largest hold approximately 0.41%. Sample: naive CD4+ T cells from PBMCs. Described subset: CD45RA+ positively selected. The source of these receptors is a man younger than 35 in good health. Some clones in this sample may be carry-over from other donors' samples.

J is TRBJ2-5 and V is TRBV4-1; TRBD2 agrees at 8 bases. Germline CDR1 is MGHRA and CDR2 is YSYEKL. The CDR3 has 14 residues. J was trimmed by 5 bases and V by 1 base; bases with no gene match: 3. This CDR3 reads CASSQAGGRETQYF. CDR3 in DNA: TGCGCCAGCAGCCAAGCGGGGGGGCGGGAGACCCAGTACTTC.

This clone has a handful of counts. V is TRBV4-1 and J is TRBJ1-2; no definite D call. The V gene lost 1 base and the J gene lost 4 bases, with 16 bases spanning the gap. The CDR3 totals 16 residues. Germline V lookup: CDR1 MGHRA, CDR2 YSYEKL. CDR3 loop: CASSQGAFGSLYGYTF. CDR3 in DNA: TGCGCCAGCAGCCAAGGCGCCTTCGGGTCGCTCTATGGCTACACCTTC.

The V gene is TRBV18, the J gene TRBJ1-1; possible D gene TRBD1, 5 bases. The CDR3 covers 16 residues. The V and J ends lost 4 bases and 1 base respectively, with 16 bases between them. CDR1 is KGHSH and CDR2 is LQKENI in the germline V gene. The CDR3 DNA reads as TGTGCCAGCTCACAAAACCAAGTCGACAGGAACACTGAAGCTTTCTTT. Amino acids: CASSQNQVDRNTEAFF.

This clone was detected only a few times. This rearrangement joins TRBV2 to TRBJ1-1; no firm D call. Germline V gives CDR1 SNHLY, CDR2 FYNNEI. V gave up 7 bases and J gave up 1 base, with 10 bases separating them. The CDR3 covers 13 residues. CDR3 loop: CASITEKNTEAFF. The CDR3 coding sequence is TGTGCCAGCATAACGGAGAAGAACACTGAAGCTTTCTTT.

This CDR3 is CASSIAGGGGQPQHF. The CDR3 region has the DNA TGTGCCAGTAGTATAGCTGGAGGTGGGGGACAGCCCCAGCATTTT. The V call is TRBV19, the J call TRBJ1-5; D is perhaps TRBD1 (5 bases). Germline values: CDR1 LNHDA, CDR2 SQIVND (reference sequence). The CDR3 sequence is 15 residues long. V was pared by 1 base and J by 7 bases, with 14 bases between.

The CDR3 DNA reads as TGTGCCAGTAGTCACCCGCCGGACGGCTCCTACGAGCAGTACTTC. Its protein product is CASSHPPDGSYEQYF. This chain connects TRBV19 to TRBJ2-7, with D hard to call. This CDR3 comprises 15 residues. From germline, CDR1 is LNHDA and CDR2 SQIVND (reference sequence). V was cut by 5 bases and J by 0 bases, with 14 bases left in between.

The chain couples TRBV7-9 to TRBJ2-6; unclear D gene. V was cut by 0 bases and J by 2 bases, with 8 bases left in between. This CDR3 spans 16 amino acids. The germline CDR1 and CDR2 sequences are SEHNR and FQNEAQ (reference sequence). The CDR3 DNA is TGTGCCAGCAGCTTAGCGCTGGCAGCTGGGGCCAACGTCCTGACTTTC. Protein: CASSLALAAGANVLTF.

This clone was recorded only once. V gene TRBV10-3 combines with J gene TRBJ2-2; maybe TRBD1 (6 bases). CDR1 and CDR2 from the germline V gene are ENHRY and SYGVKD. The CDR3 covers 16 residues. The V end lost 6 bases, the J end lost 3 bases, and 17 bases lay between the germline ends. CDR3 in DNA: TGTGCCATCAGCACCGGGACAAATCACCACACCGGGGAGCTGTTTTTT. Encoded protein: CAISTGTNHHTGELFF.

This clone was seen only once. This sequence joins TRBV6-1 and TRBJ2-2; 10 bases are a match to TRBD1. Germline V gene lookup returns CDR1 MNHNS and CDR2 SASEGT. CDR3 length: 14 residues. V dropped 6 bases and J dropped 6; count of bases not matched to a gene: 4. In DNA, the CDR3 is TGTGCCAGCAGGGGACAGGGGTTGGCCGGGGAGCTGTTTTTT. Translating gives CASRGQGLAGELFF.

The chain joins TRBV29-1 to TRBJ2-3; no reliable D call. Trimming removed 5 bases at V and 6 bases at J, with 15 bases between. This CDR3 has 13 residues. Germline-derived CDR1 and CDR2 are SQVTM and ANQGSEA. CDR3 nucleotides: TGCAGCGTTCTAAGGCCGCTGGTGGATACGCAGTATTTT. This gives the protein CSVLRPLVDTQYF.

The chain recombines TRBV6-1 with TRBJ1-1; 8 bases match TRBD1. J was trimmed by 0 bases and V by 4 bases; bases with no gene match: 7. From germline, CDR1 is MNHNS and CDR2 SASEGT. The CDR3 is made up of 16 amino acids. CDR3: CASSARTGTMNTEAFF. The DNA for the CDR3 is TGTGCCAGCAGTGCCCGGACAGGGACTATGAACACTGAAGCTTTCTTT.

The chain is built from TRBV19 and TRBJ2-1; TRBD2 matches 10 bases. This CDR3 is built from 16 residues. Losses at the gene ends were 5 bases for V and 9 bases for J; bases not matched to a gene: 13. Germline V lookup: CDR1 LNHDA, CDR2 SQIVND (reference sequence). CDR3 in amino acids: CASSLIRTSGSSEQFF. CDR3 DNA: TGTGCCAGTAGTCTCATCAGGACTAGCGGTTCGAGTGAGCAGTTCTTC.

The chain employs TRBV5-6 and TRBJ1-3; TRBD1 might be the D (6 bases). Trimming removed 4 bases at V and 8 bases at J, with 16 bases between. The CDR3 is 14 amino acids. Germline CDR1 is SGHDT and CDR2 is YYEEEE. The CDR3 reads CASSRGTPGYTIYF. In nucleotides, the CDR3 is TGTGCCAGCAGCCGGGGGACACCGGGGTACACCATATATTTT. Complete variable domain (other parts from reference TRBV5-6 and TRBJ1-3): DAGVTQSPTHLIKTRGQQVTLRCSPKSGHDTVSWYQQALGQGPQFIFQYYEEEERQRGNFPDRFSGHQFPNYSSELNVNALLLGDSALYLCASSRGTPGYTIYFGEGSWLTVV.

The V call is TRBV6-1, the J call TRBJ2-5; 7 bases fit TRBD2. J gave up 4 bases and V 2 bases, and 7 bases lay outside the gene matches. CDR3 size: 15 residues. Germline CDR1 is MNHNS and CDR2 is SASEGT. CDR3 in amino acids: CASSEIPSSGETQYF. The CDR3 coding sequence is TGTGCCAGCAGTGAAATCCCCTCTAGCGGAGAGACCCAGTACTTC.

Comments on this clone: This sample includes further DNA sequences coding for the same CDR3. This chain uses TRBV7-9 with TRBJ1-2; 8 bases match TRBD1. The germline gives CDR1 SEHNR, CDR2 FQNEAQ (reference sequence). This CDR3 is built from 14 residues. With V trimmed by 6 bases and J by 1 base, 4 bases remained unmatched. The CDR3 region has the DNA TGTGCCAGCAGTTACGGACAGGGTAACTATGGCTACACCTTC. It yields the protein CASSYGQGNYGYTF.

This clone was counted a single time. The V and J genes are TRBV28 and TRBJ1-5; weak D call: TRBD1 (5 bases). V shed 1 base and J shed 6 bases, with 19 bases lying between them. This CDR3 comprises 17 residues. Germline V gives CDR1 MDHEN, CDR2 SYDVKM. CDR3 residues: CASSLLAGGARGQPQHF. Here the CDR3 DNA reads TGTGCCAGCAGTTTATTGGCAGGTGGGGCTCGGGGTCAGCCCCAGCATTTT.

This rearrangement joins TRBV5-1 to TRBJ1-1; 12 bases are a match to TRBD1. Germline loops: CDR1 SGHRS, CDR2 YFSETQ. Losses at the gene ends were 4 bases for V and 5 bases for J; bases not matched to a gene: 9. The CDR3 has 16 amino acids. The CDR3 spells CASSVGTGGAKTEAFF. The DNA of the CDR3 is TGCGCCAGCAGCGTAGGGACAGGGGGCGCGAAGACTGAAGCTTTCTTT.

The rearrangement uses TRBV2 and TRBJ2-7; D unresolved. Trimming removed 6 bases at V and 3 bases at J, with 9 bases between. The germline V gene has CDR1 SNHLY and CDR2 FYNNEI. This CDR3 is 12 amino acids long. CDR3 amino acids: CASRELIYEQYF. DNA of the CDR3: TGTGCCAGCAGGGAGCTCATCTACGAGCAGTACTTC.

The gene calls are TRBV28 and TRBJ1-4, with 9 bases matching TRBD1. The V gene's germline CDR1 is MDHEN and CDR2 SYDVKM. V trimming: 6 bases; J trimming: 10 bases; junction bases outside the gene matches: 15. The CDR3 runs to 16 residues. The CDR3, as DNA: TGTGCCAGCAGGGGTTCTTACAGGGGGCAATTGGTAAAACTGTTTTTT. Protein: CASRGSYRGQLVKLFF.

This chain joins TRBV7-8 and TRBJ1-2, with a tentative D call TRBD1 (5 bases). CDR3 length: 17 residues. Per germline, CDR1 SGHVS and CDR2 FQNEAQ. V lost 2 bases and J lost 4, with 20 bases in between. In DNA form, the CDR3 reads TGTGCCAGCAGCTTACCCGCCGGGGTGAGGGGTGGCTATGGCTACACCTTC. Translation: CASSLPAGVRGGYGYTF.